The entry below gives a single T cell receptor beta chain sequence along with its context. Its antigen remains unknown. The source material, RNA transcripts, was used to amplify TCR beta CDR3 regions. TCR CDR3 regions were first amplified by RT-PCR with HTBI primers. Each CDR3 protein gets one entry after TCRdb re-called the multiplex PCR reads with MiXCR. The table has fewer than 500,000 distinct CDR3 sequences, roughly 15% seen once. This record comes from a study of T cells in Graves' hyperthyroidism and ophthalmopathy. Overall study findings and caveats: Progression to ophthalmopathy was predicted a median of approximately 6.4 months early.

It was uncontrolled infection, other autoimmune disease, pregnancy or lactation that excluded patients. From less than 13 ml of fresh peripheral blood, PBMCs were isolated. This clonotype was sampled from a woman in her thirties with Graves' ophthalmopathy. The specimen sequenced was blood.

The CDR3 nucleotides are TGTGCCAGCAGTGAAAGGAAGGATGAAAAACTGTTTTTT. This encodes CASSERKDEKLFF. V and J are TRBV2 and TRBJ1-4, with D hard to call. CDR1 is SNHLY, CDR2 FYNNEI, per germline. This CDR3 is built from 13 residues. Trimming took 2 bases from V and 6 from J, leaving 7 bases between them.